This TCR beta chain was found in a study of blood T cells in healthy people across ages. Study results and limitations: Age advanced and TCR beta diversity per million T cells fell, roughly linearly. Estimates drawn from one million T cells were deemed to understate diversity. Changes seen in expanded clonotypes were possibly confounded by donor CMV status left unknown.

PCR was performed a second time for about 6 to 12 cycles using a sample-barcoded 5' primer and a J-beta primer mix. From the 5' RACE reads, TCRdb called clonotypes with MiXCR, one entry per CDR3 protein. The table lists over 500,000 distinct CDR3 sequences, around 27% of them singletons. This clonotype appeared a few times. Its specificity is unknown. This same sample was also part of a study on T cells of mothers and their children. As that study records: Per mother, over 9 million TCR beta CDR3 reads were obtained; per child, 2.5 million to 3.5 million.

The specimen sequenced was blood. The receptor was isolated from a boy younger than 10 in good health.

The CDR3 sequence: CASSQEGDYTDTQYF. DNA of the CDR3: TGCGCCAGCAGCCAAGAAGGGGACTACACAGATACGCAGTATTTT. The rearrangement links TRBV4-1 to TRBJ2-3, with 7 bases lining up with TRBD2. The CDR3 is made up of 15 amino acids. Trimming cost V 0 bases and J 2 bases; bases outside gene matches: 2. Per the germline V gene, CDR1 is MGHRA and CDR2 is YSYEKL.